These 30 T cell receptor beta chains were sequenced from one sample in a study of T cell changes during pregnancy in multiple sclerosis. Some clones are missing from TCRdb's copy, which holds only in-frame ones; the method was immunoSEQ multiplex PCR. The table has approximately 89,000 clones, around 94% seen once; the top ten hold about 1.6%. The sequenced sample was peripheral blood, obtained after pregnancy. These receptors were collected from a female donor in good health, enrolled as a control in a pregnancy study.

This rearrangement joins TRBV2 to TRBJ1-4, with D maybe TRBD1 (6 bases). Germline V gene data show CDR1 as SNHLY and CDR2 as FYNNEI. The V end lost 3 bases, the J end lost 8 bases, and 16 bases lay between the germline ends. There are 15 residues in the CDR3. The CDR3 here is CASSEGGPGAEKLFF. DNA for the CDR3: TGTGCCAGCAGTGAGGGGGGGCCGGGAGCGGAAAAACTGTTTTTT.

V gene TRBV11-2 combines with J gene TRBJ2-7, with a tentative D call TRBD1 (7 bases). The CDR3 runs 15 residues. Per the germline V gene, CDR1 is SGHAT and CDR2 is FQNNGV. Trimming pared 1 base from V and 1 base from J, leaving 11 bases between. CDR3 amino acids: CASSLVSGGSYEQYF. Here the CDR3 DNA reads TGTGCCAGCAGCTTAGTTTCAGGGGGGTCCTACGAGCAGTACTTC.

J is TRBJ2-2 and V is TRBV27; 10 positions agree with TRBD2. J lost 3 bases, V lost 1 base, and 2 bases had no gene match. Germline assignment: CDR1 MNHEY and CDR2 SMNVEV (reference sequence). This CDR3 is built from 16 residues. The CDR3 DNA reads TGTGCCAGCAGTTTATGGCTAGCGGGAGACACCGGGGAGCTGTTTTTT. Translated, it gives CASSLWLAGDTGELFF.

The chain combines TRBV5-4 with TRBJ1-2; 10 bases are shared with TRBD1. The J segment lost 4 bases and the V segment lost 4 bases, leaving 7 bases of the junction unmatched. CDR3 length: 15 residues. Per germline, CDR1 SGHNT and CDR2 YYREEE (reference sequence). CDR3 sequence reads: CASSGRQGAGYGYTF. The CDR3 DNA reads as TGTGCCAGCAGCGGGCGACAGGGGGCGGGCTATGGCTACACCTTC.

Worth noting for this clone: Other DNA sequences of this sample code for an identical CDR3. This chain links TRBV5-1 with TRBJ1-5; a possible D gene is TRBD1 (6 bases). Germline loops: CDR1 SGHRS, CDR2 YFSETQ. The CDR3 runs to 15 residues. The V and J ends lost 0 bases and 0 bases respectively, with 7 bases between them. DNA for the CDR3: TGCGCCAGCAGCTTGGAGGGGGATAGCAATCAGCCCCAGCATTTT. This gives the protein CASSLEGDSNQPQHF.

The CDR3 region is CASSPGLAGVNEQFF. The CDR3 nucleotides read TGTGCCAGCAGCCCCGGACTAGCGGGAGTAAATGAGCAGTTCTTC. V is TRBV11-3 and J is TRBJ2-1; 13 nucleotides align to TRBD2. The V and J ends lost 5 bases and 7 bases, in that order; junction bases with no gene match: 5. The CDR3 is 15 amino acids. Germline-derived CDR1 and CDR2 are SGHNT and YENEEA. The full variable domain, its missing parts supplied by reference TRBV11-3 and TRBJ2-1, is EAGVVQSPRYKIIEKKQPVAFWCNPISGHNTLYWYLQNLGQGPELLIRYENEEAVDDSQLPKDRFSAERLKGVDSTLKIQPAELGDSAVYLCASSPGLAGVNEQFFGPGTRLTVL.

The genes are TRBV7-9 and TRBJ2-5; 11 bases map to TRBD2. Germline CDR1 SEHNR, CDR2 FQNEAQ (reference sequence). The trim removed 4 bases at V and 4 bases at J, leaving 8 bases unmatched. CDR3 length equals 16 residues. CDR3 bases: TGTGCCAGCAGCTGGGCCGGGACTAGCGGTGGAGAGACCCAGTACTTC. It yields the protein CASSWAGTSGGETQYF.

The V and J genes are TRBV28 and TRBJ1-5, with no clear D. With 5 bases removed from V and 4 bases from J, the gap between germline ends came to 15 bases. This CDR3 spans 15 amino acids. Germline CDR1 MDHEN, CDR2 SYDVKM. The CDR3 coding sequence is TGTGCCAGCAGTCCCGGGTGGAGTTTGAATCAGCCCCAGCATTTT. This encodes CASSPGWSLNQPQHF.

The rearrangement joins TRBV11-2 to TRBJ2-7; D is possibly TRBD1 (6 bases). Germline-derived CDR1 and CDR2 are SGHAT and FQNNGV. The CDR3 has 13 residues. V was trimmed by 3 bases and J by 2 bases, leaving 8 bases between them. CDR3 DNA: TGTGCCAGCAGCTTGGGACACACCTACGAGCAGTACTTC. Translated: CASSLGHTYEQYF.

For the CDR3, the DNA is TGTGCCAGCAGTTACGCGGGACAGGTTAAGGTGCAGTACTTC. Residues: CASSYAGQVKVQYF. The chain has TRBV6-5 and TRBJ2-7, with 8 bases identical to TRBD1. This CDR3 comprises 14 residues. CDR1 MNHEY and CDR2 SVGAGI come from the germline V gene. The V and J ends lost 2 bases and 9 bases, in that order; junction bases with no gene match: 9.

The genes are TRBV6-1 and TRBJ2-3; 10 nucleotides align to TRBD1. With V trimmed by 3 bases and J by 3 bases, 3 bases remained unmatched. The CDR3 is made up of 15 amino acids. From germline, CDR1 is MNHNS and CDR2 SASEGT. Written as DNA, the CDR3 is TGTGCCAGCAGTGATGTGGACAGGGGGACAGATACGCAGTATTTT. Amino acid sequence: CASSDVDRGTDTQYF.

This chain links TRBV18 with TRBJ1-2; tentatively, D is TRBD1 (5 bases). Germline V gene data show CDR1 as KGHSH and CDR2 as LQKENI. This CDR3 spans 16 amino acids. The V end lost 3 bases, the J end lost 0 bases, and 14 bases lay between the germline ends. CDR3 bases: TGTGCCAGCTCACCCATCCCGATACAGGCTAACTATGGCTACACCTTC. Amino acid sequence: CASSPIPIQANYGYTF.

The chain uses TRBV5-1 and TRBJ2-1; 9 nucleotides line up with TRBD2. Germline-derived CDR1 and CDR2 are SGHRS and YFSETQ. With 3 bases clipped from V and 4 bases from J, the junction kept 14 bases outside the gene matches. This CDR3 comprises 18 residues. The DNA of the CDR3 is TGCGCCAGCAGCTCAGGGAAGACCCTAGCGGGATCTTACAATGAGCAGTTCTTC. Protein: CASSSGKTLAGSYNEQFF.

This chain links TRBV6-1 with TRBJ1-2; 7 nucleotides agree with TRBD1. The V gene's germline CDR1 is MNHNS and CDR2 SASEGT. With 0 bases clipped from V and 0 bases from J, the junction kept 4 bases outside the gene matches. The CDR3 loop spans 16 amino acids. Here the CDR3 reads CASSEAWDRANYGYTF. The CDR3 DNA reads as TGTGCCAGCAGTGAAGCGTGGGACAGAGCTAACTATGGCTACACCTTC.

This chain joins TRBV13 and TRBJ1-1; 7 nucleotides match TRBD1. V lost 6 bases and J lost 3; bases outside the gene matches: 4. CDR1 is PRHDT and CDR2 is FYEKMQ in the germline V gene (reference sequence). CDR3 size: 13 residues. The CDR3: CASSRGQDTEAFF. Written as DNA, the CDR3 is TGTGCCAGCAGTAGGGGGCAGGACACTGAAGCTTTCTTT.

This clone has only one observation. The chain joins TRBV2 to TRBJ1-4; D is undetermined. The V end lost 7 bases, the J end lost 7 bases, and 19 bases lay between the germline ends. The CDR3 totals 15 residues. Germline assignment: CDR1 SNHLY and CDR2 FYNNEI. CDR3 amino acids: CASTQFTSFGEKLFF. As DNA, the CDR3 is TGTGCCAGCACCCAGTTTACCTCATTTGGTGAAAAACTGTTTTTT.

In nucleotides, the CDR3 is TGCGCCAGCAGCCAACCCTCAGGGGGAGATCATGGCTACACCTTC. It translates to CASSQPSGGDHGYTF. The chain combines TRBV4-1 with TRBJ1-2; 7 nucleotides agree with TRBD1. The CDR3 loop spans 15 amino acids. V dropped 2 bases and J dropped 6; count of bases not matched to a gene: 9. CDR1 MGHRA and CDR2 YSYEKL come from the germline V gene.

This chain connects TRBV7-9 to TRBJ2-5, with D possibly TRBD1 on 5 matching bases. Germline V gene lookup returns CDR1 SEHNR and CDR2 FQNEAQ (reference sequence). The CDR3 covers 15 residues. V shed 2 bases and J shed 1 base, with 11 bases lying between them. This chain's CDR3 is CASSLLTGAQETQYF. For the CDR3, the DNA is TGTGCCAGCAGCTTACTAACAGGAGCCCAAGAGACCCAGTACTTC.

The chain is built from TRBV7-9 and TRBJ2-7; a weak D match, TRBD1 (5 bases). Trimming stripped 0 bases from V and 5 bases from J, with 14 bases between. Germline V gene sequence: CDR1 SEHNR, CDR2 FQNEAQ (reference sequence). The CDR3 has 15 amino acids. The CDR3 spells CASSLAGRAADEQYF. The DNA for the CDR3 is TGTGCCAGCAGCTTAGCGGGCAGGGCTGCGGACGAGCAGTACTTC.

The V and J genes are TRBV19 and TRBJ1-1; perhaps TRBD1 as D (6 bases). The CDR3 length is 14 residues. The germline gives CDR1 LNHDA, CDR2 SQIVND (reference sequence). Trimming shortened V by 3 bases and J by 0 bases, and 8 bases separated the two germline ends. Here the CDR3 reads CASSMRGLNTEAFF. Here the CDR3 DNA reads TGTGCCAGTAGTATGAGGGGGTTGAACACTGAAGCTTTCTTT.

CDR3 coding DNA: TGTGCCTGGACAGGGGGCATCTATAATTCACCCCTCCACTTT. This codes for CAWTGGIYNSPLHF. This chain joins TRBV30 and TRBJ1-6; 8 nucleotides line up with TRBD1. With V trimmed by 4 bases and J by 3 bases, 2 bases remained unmatched. Germline V gives CDR1 GTSNPN, CDR2 SVGIG (reference sequence). The CDR3 contains 14 residues.

The rearrangement uses TRBV6-1 and TRBJ1-4; possibly TRBD1 for D (5 bases). V was clipped by 7 bases and J by 6 bases, with 9 bases between them. CDR3 length equals 12 residues. The germline V gene has CDR1 MNHNS and CDR2 SASEGT. CDR3 in DNA: TGTGCCAGCACCCAGGGATATGAAAAACTGTTTTTT. It translates to CASTQGYEKLFF.

On this clone: The junction departs from the called germline gene at one end, perhaps through a read error. This sequence joins TRBV6-4 and TRBJ2-5; perhaps TRBD2 as D (6 bases). Per germline, CDR1 MRHNA and CDR2 SNTAGT. The CDR3 extends over 14 amino acids. The CDR3 sequence is CASSDMLGGEAQYF. CDR3 DNA sequence: TGTGCCAGCAGTGACATGTTGGGGGGAGAGGCCCAGTACTTC.

V usage is TRBV5-1 and J usage is TRBJ2-1; 8 bases line up with TRBD2. The CDR3 runs 15 residues. The ends lost 0 bases at V and 3 bases at J; junction bases unmatched: 2. The germline V gene encodes CDR1 SGHRS and CDR2 YFSETQ. The chain's CDR3 is CASSLVLAVYNEQFF. CDR3 in DNA: TGCGCCAGCAGCTTGGTACTAGCGGTCTACAATGAGCAGTTCTTC.

CDR3 coding DNA: TGTGCCAGTAGACCCCGGGGGGGATCCAAAAACATTCAGTACTTC. This encodes CASRPRGGSKNIQYF. The chain links TRBV19 to TRBJ2-4, with 8 bases matching TRBD2. This CDR3 has 15 amino acids. CDR1 and CDR2 from the germline V gene are LNHDA and SQIVND (reference sequence). With 6 bases clipped from V and 2 bases from J, the junction kept 6 bases outside the gene matches.

This clone was picked up one time. J is TRBJ2-5 and V is TRBV18; TRBD1 agrees at 9 bases. This CDR3 has 15 residues. CDR1 KGHSH and CDR2 LQKENI come from the germline V gene. V was clipped by 6 bases and J by 3 bases; unmatched bases: 8. The CDR3 DNA follows: TGTGCCAGCTCCTATGGGACAGGGCTAAAAGAGACCCAGTACTTC. This codes for CASSYGTGLKETQYF.

The chain recombines TRBV27 with TRBJ2-7, with 9 bases that match TRBD1. Germline values: CDR1 MNHEY, CDR2 SMNVEV (reference sequence). This CDR3 is built from 15 residues. J was trimmed by 2 bases and V by 7 bases; bases with no gene match: 9. CDR3 loop: CASKTTGGPPYEQYF. Here the CDR3 DNA reads TGTGCCAGCAAGACGACAGGGGGGCCTCCCTACGAGCAGTACTTC.

A remark on this clone: One end of the junction fails to match germline, which may point to a read error. J is TRBJ2-5 and V is TRBV7-7, with D tentatively TRBD2 (5 bases). This CDR3 region has 14 residues. Germline V CDR1 and CDR2: SSHAT, FNYEAQ (reference sequence). The DNA for the CDR3 is TGTGCTAGCAGCTTACGCCGGGGAGCTGAGACCCAGTACTTC. Translating it yields CASSLRRGAETQYF.

V is TRBV4-2 and J is TRBJ1-2; D might be TRBD1 (5 bases). Germline V gene data show CDR1 as LGHNA and CDR2 as YNFKEQ. This CDR3 contains 14 residues. V dropped 1 base and J dropped 2 bases, with 8 bases sitting between them. DNA for the CDR3: TGTGCCAGCAGCCAAGGACAGCAAAACTATGGCTACACCTTC. Amino acid sequence: CASSQGQQNYGYTF.

The chain combines TRBV6-5 with TRBJ1-4; 8 bases line up with TRBD1. There are 15 residues in the CDR3. The V segment lost 0 bases and the J segment 6 bases; nucleotides outside the gene matches: 3. Per the germline V gene, CDR1 is MNHEY and CDR2 is SVGAGI. As DNA, the CDR3 is TGTGCCAGCAGTTACTCGCAGGGGGCGGATGAAAAACTGTTTTTT. The encoded protein is CASSYSQGADEKLFF.